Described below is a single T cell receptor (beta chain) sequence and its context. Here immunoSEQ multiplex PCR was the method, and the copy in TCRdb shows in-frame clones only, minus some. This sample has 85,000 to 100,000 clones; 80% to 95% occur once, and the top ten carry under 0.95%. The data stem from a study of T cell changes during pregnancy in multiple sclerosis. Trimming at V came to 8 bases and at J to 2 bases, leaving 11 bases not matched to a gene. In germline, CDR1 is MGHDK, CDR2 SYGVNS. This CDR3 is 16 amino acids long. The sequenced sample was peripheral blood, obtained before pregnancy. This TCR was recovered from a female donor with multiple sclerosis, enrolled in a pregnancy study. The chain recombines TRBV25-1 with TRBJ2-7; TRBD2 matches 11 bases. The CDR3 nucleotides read TGTGCCAGCGGTGGATGGGGGACTAGCGGAACCTACGAGCAGTACTTC. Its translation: CASGGWGTSGTYEQYF.